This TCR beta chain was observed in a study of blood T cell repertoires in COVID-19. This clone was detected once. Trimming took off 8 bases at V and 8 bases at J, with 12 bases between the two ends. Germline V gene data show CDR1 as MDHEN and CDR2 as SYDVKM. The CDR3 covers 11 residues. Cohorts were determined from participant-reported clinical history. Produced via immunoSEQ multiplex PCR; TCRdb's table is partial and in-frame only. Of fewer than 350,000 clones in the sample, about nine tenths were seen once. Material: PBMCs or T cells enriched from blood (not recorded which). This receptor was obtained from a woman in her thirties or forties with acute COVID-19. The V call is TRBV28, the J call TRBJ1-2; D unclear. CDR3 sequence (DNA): TGTGCCAGCCGGACTGAGGGAGGCTACACCTTC. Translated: CASRTEGGYTF.